A selection of T cell receptor beta chains follows, all from one sample in a study of cytomegalovirus exposure and HLA in healthy donors. The data were produced by immunoSEQ multiplex PCR, yet TCRdb's version contains in-frame clones alone and is incomplete. Counted here are some 140,000 clones, around three quarters occurring once; the ten biggest clones make up around 3.2%. The sample consisted of PBMCs. Source of these receptors: a man aged 35 to 55 in good health and CMV-seronegative. Both conserved end residues are trimmed from each CDR3. The D gene is left open where the match is weak. A clone size is listed for some rows: how often the clone was seen (once, few, many), or a class if it is expanded.

D gene: -
CDR3 length: 13
clone size: -
V gene: TRBV5-6
CDR3 protein: ASSYLHGDKETQY

D gene: TRBD1
CDR3 length: 12
clone size: -
V gene: TRBV30
CDR3 protein: AWSVGQGAQPQH

D gene: TRBD1
CDR3 length: 16
clone size: -
V gene: TRBV11-3
CDR3 protein: ASSLRGFGQGRQETQY

D gene: TRBD1
CDR3 length: 12
clone size: few
V gene: TRBV7-6
CDR3 protein: ASSFVAGGNEQF

D gene: -
CDR3 length: 12
clone size: -
V gene: TRBV6-6
CDR3 protein: ASSADSESYEQY

D gene: -
CDR3 length: 12
clone size: -
V gene: TRBV30
CDR3 protein: AWSGMNSGNTIY

D gene: -
CDR3 length: 13
clone size: -
V gene: TRBV9
CDR3 protein: ASSVHSTGTTEAF

D gene: TRBD1
CDR3 length: 12
clone size: -
V gene: TRBV9
CDR3 protein: ASSTRTGADTQY

D gene: TRBD1
CDR3 length: 13
clone size: -
V gene: TRBV27
CDR3 protein: ASSPLPPGGEKLF

D gene: -
CDR3 length: 10
clone size: few
V gene: TRBV7-9
CDR3 protein: ASSLGTVEQY

D gene: TRBD2
CDR3 length: 15
clone size: -
V gene: TRBV4-1
CDR3 protein: ASSLGLAGGSSYEQY

D gene: -
CDR3 length: 11
clone size: -
V gene: TRBV30
CDR3 protein: AWSATRWSSLF

D gene: TRBD2
CDR3 length: 14
clone size: -
V gene: TRBV7-9
CDR3 protein: ASSLVERGTQETQY

D gene: -
CDR3 length: 13
clone size: -
V gene: TRBV7-2
CDR3 protein: ASSLVGASNQPQH

D gene: -
CDR3 length: 11
clone size: -
V gene: TRBV5-4
CDR3 protein: ASSPLSPYEQY

D gene: TRBD1
CDR3 length: 17
clone size: once
V gene: TRBV4-2
CDR3 protein: ASSQDWVGTGRAKNIQY

D gene: TRBD2
CDR3 length: 14
clone size: -
V gene: TRBV4-2
CDR3 protein: ASSPWEGLDQETQY

D gene: -
CDR3 length: 10
clone size: once
V gene: TRBV7-3
CDR3 protein: ASSLNGDGYT

D gene: -
CDR3 length: 13
clone size: -
V gene: TRBV29-1
CDR3 protein: SVVSRAPIGGEQF

D gene: -
CDR3 length: 12
clone size: -
V gene: TRBV6-1
CDR3 protein: ASSEGGTDTEAF

D gene: -
CDR3 length: 14
clone size: few
V gene: TRBV6-6
CDR3 protein: ASSYGARGADTEAF

D gene: TRBD2
CDR3 length: 17
clone size: few
V gene: TRBV5-6
CDR3 protein: ASSLGVGGTSGVEETQY

D gene: TRBD1
CDR3 length: 12
clone size: few
V gene: TRBV7-8
CDR3 protein: ASSPRDRGFGYT

D gene: TRBD1
CDR3 length: 13
clone size: -
V gene: TRBV9
CDR3 protein: ASSLWDRTQETQY

D gene: -
CDR3 length: 11
clone size: -
V gene: TRBV19
CDR3 protein: ASTAGFRYGYT

D gene: TRBD1
CDR3 length: 14
clone size: -
V gene: TRBV5-4
CDR3 protein: ASSSGTHRGSSEQY

D gene: -
CDR3 length: 15
clone size: -
V gene: TRBV7-9
CDR3 protein: ASSLGPDRTRTYEQY

D gene: -
CDR3 length: 13
clone size: -
V gene: TRBV9
CDR3 protein: ASRPKSPEGDEAF

D gene: TRBD1
CDR3 length: 16
clone size: -
V gene: TRBV9
CDR3 protein: ASSAHRGSLSGANVLT

D gene: -
CDR3 length: 13
clone size: -
V gene: TRBV4-3
CDR3 protein: ASSQEGVGARGYT

D gene: -
CDR3 length: 13
clone size: -
V gene: TRBV30
CDR3 protein: AWQARFFSGNTIY

D gene: -
CDR3 length: 12
clone size: -
V gene: TRBV30
CDR3 protein: AWSMASYNSPLH

D gene: -
CDR3 length: 13
clone size: -
V gene: TRBV9
CDR3 protein: ASSQAHLAGELLF

D gene: TRBD1
CDR3 length: 13
clone size: -
V gene: TRBV10-3
CDR3 protein: AISAATGEGETQY

D gene: -
CDR3 length: 13
clone size: -
V gene: TRBV4-3
CDR3 protein: ASSQDIAGYTEAF

D gene: TRBD2
CDR3 length: 11
clone size: -
V gene: TRBV29-1
CDR3 protein: SVAGRAGNEQF

D gene: TRBD1
CDR3 length: 12
clone size: -
V gene: TRBV19
CDR3 protein: ASNRDSNQETQY

D gene: -
CDR3 length: 11
clone size: -
V gene: TRBV30
CDR3 protein: AWSLASSYEQY

D gene: -
CDR3 length: 11
clone size: -
V gene: TRBV29-1
CDR3 protein: SVTTETNSPLH

D gene: -
CDR3 length: 13
clone size: few
V gene: TRBV19
CDR3 protein: ATRLGAGDGPEAF

D gene: TRBD1
CDR3 length: 15
clone size: once
V gene: TRBV10-3
CDR3 protein: ATKAGTGATPNYGYT

D gene: -
CDR3 length: 13
clone size: -
V gene: TRBV7-3
CDR3 protein: ASSPGQFRNYGYT

D gene: -
CDR3 length: 10
clone size: -
V gene: TRBV5-6
CDR3 protein: ASSRGERTQY

D gene: -
CDR3 length: 13
clone size: -
V gene: TRBV18
CDR3 protein: ASSQGKAGNTEAF

D gene: TRBD2
CDR3 length: 12
clone size: -
V gene: TRBV7-9
CDR3 protein: ASSHAAGADTQY

D gene: TRBD1
CDR3 length: 13
clone size: -
V gene: TRBV5-1
CDR3 protein: ASSLDPGQGFEQY

D gene: TRBD2
CDR3 length: 13
clone size: -
V gene: TRBV4-3
CDR3 protein: ASNPGRQDTGELF

D gene: TRBD1
CDR3 length: 12
clone size: -
V gene: TRBV18
CDR3 protein: ASSPGTGNTEAF

D gene: -
CDR3 length: 15
clone size: -
V gene: TRBV19
CDR3 protein: ASSMGDIFQSHDEQY

D gene: -
CDR3 length: 11
clone size: -
V gene: TRBV5-4
CDR3 protein: ASSLGGGSEQF

D gene: TRBD2
CDR3 length: 14
clone size: few
V gene: TRBV5-1
CDR3 protein: ASSLVGRGGPDEQF

D gene: TRBD2
CDR3 length: 12
clone size: -
V gene: TRBV5-6
CDR3 protein: ASRSGTYSYEQY

D gene: TRBD1
CDR3 length: 14
clone size: -
V gene: TRBV5-1
CDR3 protein: ASSSGYRGRQETQY

D gene: TRBD1
CDR3 length: 11
clone size: -
V gene: TRBV11-3
CDR3 protein: ASSPDRGREQY

D gene: TRBD2
CDR3 length: 12
clone size: -
V gene: TRBV4-2
CDR3 protein: ASSQEFLAGDRY

D gene: -
CDR3 length: 11
clone size: -
V gene: TRBV29-1
CDR3 protein: GLGRLRAYEQY

D gene: TRBD1
CDR3 length: 11
clone size: -
V gene: TRBV28
CDR3 protein: ATSTGAFYGYT

D gene: -
CDR3 length: 14
clone size: -
V gene: TRBV6-4
CDR3 protein: ASSAHSGDIHYEQY

D gene: -
CDR3 length: 14
clone size: -
V gene: TRBV28
CDR3 protein: ASSSTGTTRTYEQY

D gene: -
CDR3 length: 12
clone size: few
V gene: TRBV2
CDR3 protein: ASRGPWTAGELF